Presented here are 9 T cell receptor beta chains from one specimen sequenced in a study. TCRdb re-called the 5' RACE reads through MiXCR, storing one row per CDR3 protein. The table has about 40,000 distinct CDR3 sequences, approximately 19% seen once. The sequencing input was naive CD4+ T cells sorted from a lymph node. Subset: naive CD4+ T cells, CD4+CD45RA+CD25-. These receptors originate from a female donor with breast cancer.

The chain carries TRBV28 and TRBJ2-2; TRBD1 or TRBD2 may be the D gene (5 bases each). The CDR3 spans 13 residues. V gave up 6 bases and J gave up 5 bases, with 10 bases separating them. CDR1 is MDHEN and CDR2 is SYDVKM in the germline V gene. The CDR3 sequence: CASRRGVTGELFF. In nucleotides, the CDR3 is TGTGCCAGCAGGAGAGGGGTGACCGGGGAGCTGTTTTTT.

This clonotype was counted only a few times. This chain joins TRBV19 and TRBJ1-5; D gene uncertain. V was shortened by 6 bases and J by 3 bases, with 12 bases between the two germline ends. CDR3 length equals 14 residues. Germline V gene sequence: CDR1 LNHDA, CDR2 SQIVND (reference sequence). The CDR3 DNA is TGTGCCAGTAGCAAGGATGGGTTCAATCAGCCCCAGCATTTT. Protein product: CASSKDGFNQPQHF.

This clonotype occurred many times. The genes are TRBV7-9 and TRBJ2-3, with D perhaps matching TRBD2 (5 bases). V lost 1 base and J lost 0, with 11 bases in between. CDR3 size: 16 residues. CDR1 is SEHNR, CDR2 FQNEAQ, per germline (reference sequence). CDR3 residues: CASSLVRLASTDTQYF. CDR3 nucleotide sequence: TGTGCCAGCAGCTTAGTACGGCTAGCCAGCACAGATACGCAGTATTTT.

This clonotype showed up many times. The chain employs TRBV7-9 and TRBJ2-2; D remains ambiguous. Trimming took 4 bases from V and 6 from J, leaving 18 bases between them. CDR1 and CDR2 (germline): SEHNR, FQNEAQ (reference sequence). The CDR3 totals 16 residues. The CDR3 DNA is TGTGCCAGCAGCTCGACTGCTGCTGAGTTATCCGGGGAGCTGTTTTTT. Protein product: CASSSTAAELSGELFF.

This clonotype was seen at least ten times. The V and J genes are TRBV6-5 and TRBJ2-1, with 9 bases aligning to TRBD1. The V segment lost 0 bases and the J segment 5 bases; nucleotides outside the gene matches: 5. CDR3 length equals 16 residues. Looked up from germline, CDR1 is MNHEY and CDR2 is SVGAGI. CDR3 amino acids: CASSYSTGGWDNEQFF. CDR3 coding DNA: TGTGCCAGCAGTTACTCTACAGGGGGCTGGGACAATGAGCAGTTCTTC.

This clonotype was counted ten times or more. This rearrangement joins TRBV9 to TRBJ2-1; D unclear. Trimming shortened V by 1 base and J by 0 bases, and 8 bases separated the two germline ends. CDR1 is SGDLS, CDR2 YYNGEE, per germline. The CDR3 is 15 residues long. In DNA form, the CDR3 reads TGTGCCAGCAGCGTATCCCTTATCTCCTACAATGAGCAGTTCTTC. Amino acids: CASSVSLISYNEQFF.

The chain joins TRBV4-3 to TRBJ2-7; possibly TRBD2 for D (5 bases). Germline V lookup: CDR1 LGHNA, CDR2 YSLEER. The CDR3 length is 14 residues. V lost 3 bases, J lost 7 bases, and 16 bases lay in between. CDR3 sequence reads: CASSHSSRLGEQYF. The CDR3 DNA reads as TGCGCCAGCAGCCATTCTAGCCGCCTGGGTGAGCAGTACTTC.

This clonotype was seen more than once but under ten times. The chain joins TRBV5-1 to TRBJ2-1, with TRBD2 identical over 7 bases. CDR3 length: 14 residues. Per the germline V gene, CDR1 is SGHRS and CDR2 is YFSETQ. The ends lost 1 base at V and 11 bases at J; junction bases unmatched: 9. The CDR3 DNA reads as TGCGCCAGCAGCTTGTATCCTAGCGGAAAGAAGCAGTTCTTC. Protein: CASSLYPSGKKQFF.

Relative to its sample, this clonotype is hyperexpanded. The chain employs TRBV11-3 and TRBJ1-1; 8 bases are shared with TRBD1. The trim removed 5 bases at V and 0 bases at J, leaving 5 bases unmatched. This CDR3 contains 15 residues. Germline values: CDR1 SGHNT, CDR2 YENEEA. The CDR3: CASSHRQGLNTEAFF. The CDR3 DNA follows: TGTGCCAGCAGCCACAGACAGGGGCTGAACACTGAAGCTTTCTTT.